This T cell receptor beta chain originates from a study of post-analysis software for immune sequencing data. Overall study: The patients showed relapsing-remitting, secondary progressive and progressive-relapsing multiple sclerosis courses.

The germline CDR1 and CDR2 sequences are LNHNV and YYDKDF (reference sequence). V was pared by 0 bases and J by 4 bases, with 10 bases between. The CDR3 totals 14 residues. The authors incorporated unique molecular identifiers into the TCR beta cDNA libraries. Input populations of 1 to 10 million T cells gave rise to around 500,000 cDNA molecules. Each CDR3 protein gets one entry after TCRdb re-called the PCR reads with MiXCR. The sample lists approximately 770,000 distinct CDR3 sequences, about half occurring once. Study conclusions and caveats: Multiple sclerosis patients showed significantly lower normalized Chao1 diversity than controls did. Patients carried four or five TRBV segments more frequently than controls did, and TRBV5-6, TRBV5-1 and TRBV20-1 were among them.

In its sample, this clonotype was seen a few times. Its specificity is unknown. The source of this sequence is a girl aged 5 to 17 with multiple sclerosis. V and J are TRBV15 and TRBJ2-7; unclear D gene. The specimen sequenced was blood. The CDR3 nucleotides are TGTGCCACCAGCAGAGATTTTGATTCGTACGAGCAGTACTTC. Residues: CATSRDFDSYEQYF.